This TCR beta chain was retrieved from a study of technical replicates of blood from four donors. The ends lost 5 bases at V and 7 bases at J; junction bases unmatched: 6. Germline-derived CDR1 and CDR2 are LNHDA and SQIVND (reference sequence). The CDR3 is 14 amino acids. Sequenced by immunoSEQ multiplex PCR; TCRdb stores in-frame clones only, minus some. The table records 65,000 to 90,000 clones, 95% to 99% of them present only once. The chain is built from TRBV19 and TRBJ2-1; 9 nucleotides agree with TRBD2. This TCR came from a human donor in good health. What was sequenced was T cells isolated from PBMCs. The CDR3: CASSWREGLNEQFF. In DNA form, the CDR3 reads TGTGCCAGTAGTTGGCGGGAGGGCCTGAATGAGCAGTTCTTC.